A selection of T cell receptor beta chains follows, all from one sample in a study of beta chain features in type 1 diabetes. Method: immunoSEQ multiplex PCR; TCRdb's copy keeps in-frame clones and lacks some. The sample lists hundreds of thousands of clones; 13% were seen once. The sample taken for sequencing was naive CD4+ T cells from blood. The source is a man between 18 and 35 years old with type 1 diabetes. Both conserved end residues are part of each CDR3. The D gene is left open where the match is weak. Where a row states a size, it is once, few, many or the class of an expanded clone; other rows omit it.

CASSFREGNSPLHF	TGTGCCAGCAGCTTCCGGGAGGGGAATTCACCCCTCCACTTT	TRBJ1-6	few	-	TRBV11-1
CAWSVGVLSRQGKGYTF	TGTGCCTGGAGTGTAGGAGTTTTATCGCGCCAGGGCAAAGGCTACACCTTC	TRBJ1-2	-	-	TRBV30
CAADSALSANGYTF	TGTGCCGCTGATTCGGCCCTTTCCGCTAATGGCTACACCTTC	TRBJ1-2	-	-	TRBV30
CASSDRYYEQYF	TGTGCCAGCAGTGATCGCTACTACGAGCAGTACTTC	TRBJ2-7	-	-	TRBV2
CASSSNSNTGELFF	TGTGCCAGCAGTTCGAATTCGAACACCGGGGAGCTGTTTTTT	TRBJ2-2	-	-	TRBV7-9
CSVEDRRSGNTIYF	TGCAGCGTTGAAGACCGACGCTCTGGAAACACCATATATTTT	TRBJ1-3	-	-	TRBV29-1
CSTGTGEAFF	TGCAGCACTGGGACAGGTGAAGCTTTCTTT	TRBJ1-1	few	TRBD1	TRBV20-1
CASSLQETQYF	TGTGCCAGCAGTTTGCAAGAGACCCAGTACTTC	TRBJ2-5	few	-	TRBV6-5
CAIRPFEATVEGGYTF	TGTGCCATCAGGCCATTCGAGGCCACCGTCGAGGGTGGCTACACCTTC	TRBJ1-2	-	-	TRBV10-3
CASSTGQGPGELFF	TGTGCCAGCAGCACAGGACAGGGGCCCGGGGAGCTGTTTTTT	TRBJ2-2	few	TRBD1	TRBV11-3
CASSLVMGAEAFF	TGTGCCAGCAGCTTAGTCATGGGGGCTGAAGCTTTCTTT	TRBJ1-1	few	-	TRBV7-3
CASSEAVAGNEKLFF	TGTGCCAGCAGTGAAGCGGTCGCAGGGAATGAAAAACTGTTTTTT	TRBJ1-4	-	-	TRBV2
CSASLKDTQYF	TGCAGTGCTAGCCTAAAGGATACGCAGTATTTT	TRBJ2-3	few	-	TRBV20-1
CSVDRGHANYGYTF	TGCAGCGTTGACAGGGGGCATGCTAACTATGGCTACACCTTC	TRBJ1-2	-	TRBD1	TRBV29-1
CASSLVGGPQHF	TGTGCCAGCAGTTTGGTTGGGGGGCCCCAGCATTTT	TRBJ1-5	few	-	TRBV27
CASSKGADEQYF	TGTGCCAGCAGCAAAGGTGCCGACGAGCAGTACTTC	TRBJ2-7	few	-	TRBV21-1
CAWSPGRGETQYF	TGTGCCTGGAGTCCCGGCAGGGGAGAGACCCAGTACTTC	TRBJ2-5	few	-	TRBV30
CASRESGGAEETQYF	TGTGCCAGTAGGGAAAGCGGGGGGGCCGAAGAGACCCAGTACTTC	TRBJ2-5	-	TRBD2	TRBV19
CAWSLTGNTEAFF	TGTGCCTGGAGCCTCACAGGGAACACTGAAGCTTTCTTT	TRBJ1-1	few	-	TRBV30
CASSEAPRTSGGASTDTQYF	TGTGCCAGCAGTGAAGCGCCCCGGACTAGCGGGGGCGCTAGCACAGATACGCAGTATTTT	TRBJ2-3	few	TRBD2	TRBV2
CASMSGGGETQYF	TGTGCCAGCATGTCAGGGGGAGGAGAGACCCAGTACTTC	TRBJ2-5	few	-	TRBV25-1
CATSRVEVRGINSPLHF	TGTGCCACCAGCAGGGTGGAAGTCAGGGGGATTAATTCACCCCTCCACTTT	TRBJ1-6	-	TRBD1	TRBV15
CASSLDIGTGAEAFF	TGTGCCAGCAGCTTAGATATCGGTACCGGGGCTGAAGCTTTCTTT	TRBJ1-1	few	-	TRBV11-2
CAWSVSSGADTQYF	TGTGCCTGGAGTGTATCTAGCGGGGCAGATACGCAGTATTTT	TRBJ2-3	-	TRBD2	TRBV30
CASSQDEGLVYTF	TGCGCCAGCAGCCAAGATGAGGGGCTGGTCTACACCTTC	TRBJ1-2	-	-	TRBV4-1
CAWTPGRSTENEQFF	TGTGCCTGGACCCCGGGCAGGTCAACTGAGAATGAGCAGTTCTTC	TRBJ2-1	-	-	TRBV30
CARGHRNHQPQHF	TGTGCCAGGGGACACCGAAACCATCAGCCCCAGCATTTT	TRBJ1-5	-	-	TRBV25-1
CASKGSTDYGYTF	TGTGCCAGCAAGGGGTCGACAGACTATGGCTACACCTTC	TRBJ1-2	few	-	TRBV2
CSAAGITSAIPANTGELFF	TGCAGCGCTGCCGGGATCACCTCCGCAATCCCCGCGAACACCGGGGAGCTGTTTTTT	TRBJ2-2	-	-	TRBV29-1